The 27 T cell receptor beta chains below all came from one sample that was sequenced in a study of memory B cells and T cells in multiple sclerosis. Generated by immunoSEQ multiplex PCR, the TCRdb table keeps only in-frame clones and is missing some. Of around 12,000 clones listed, 80% to 90% were seen once; the top ten hold 2.5% to 3.5%. Antigens of these TCRs are unknown. Stimulus-free culture yielded autoproliferating CFSE-dim and non-proliferating CFSE-high T cells, each sequenced separately. Cultures began with fewer than 5.5x10^7 CFSE-labeled PBMCs, unstimulated for roughly seven days, with replicate wells pooled. Input material: PBMCs from blood kept in culture. The receptors stem from a human donor with multiple sclerosis.

The chain uses TRBV5-5 and TRBJ1-4, with unresolved D. This CDR3 region has 16 residues. Between the trimmed V and J ends, which lost 4 bases and 5 bases, there was a span of 18 bases. Germline V gene lookup returns CDR1 SGHKS and CDR2 YYEKEE (reference sequence). In nucleotides, the CDR3 is TGTGCCAGCAGCAATACCCTGACCTATAAGAATGAAAAACTGTTTTTT. This codes for CASSNTLTYKNEKLFF.

V usage is TRBV28 and J usage is TRBJ2-2; D gene uncertain. There are 12 residues in the CDR3. Germline V gene sequence: CDR1 MDHEN, CDR2 SYDVKM. Deletions cut 6 bases from V and 1 base from J, with 3 bases between. The CDR3 DNA reads TGTGCCAGCAGCCTGAACACCGGGGAGCTGTTTTTT. The encoded protein is CASSLNTGELFF.

The rearrangement joins TRBV28 to TRBJ1-1; D call uncertain. V was clipped by 1 base and J by 4 bases, with 4 bases between them. The V gene's germline CDR1 is MDHEN and CDR2 SYDVKM. The CDR3 consists of 12 residues. The CDR3 loop reads CASSLYGTEAFF. CDR3 DNA sequence: TGTGCCAGCAGTTTATACGGCACTGAAGCTTTCTTT.

V and J are TRBV25-1 and TRBJ1-2; D not certain. This CDR3 is 13 amino acids long. Trimming left V 2 bases short and J 9 bases short, with 13 bases between. Germline V gene data show CDR1 as MGHDK and CDR2 as SYGVNS. In DNA form, the CDR3 reads TGTGCCAGCAGTGAAACGGCAGAGGATCGCTACACCTTC. It is translated as CASSETAEDRYTF.

The V and J genes are TRBV5-6 and TRBJ1-1; maybe TRBD1 (6 bases). The length of the CDR3 is 15 residues. Germline assignment: CDR1 SGHDT and CDR2 YYEEEE. V shed 4 bases and J shed 0 bases, with 13 bases lying between them. The CDR3 DNA is TGTGCCAGCAGCCCGATACAGGGAATGAACACTGAAGCTTTCTTT. Translated, it gives CASSPIQGMNTEAFF. Full variable domain (outside the CDR3, taken from reference TRBV5-6 and TRBJ1-1): DAGVTQSPTHLIKTRGQQVTLRCSPKSGHDTVSWYQQALGQGPQFIFQYYEEEERQRGNFPDRFSGHQFPNYSSELNVNALLLGDSALYLCASSPIQGMNTEAFFGQGTRLTVV.

The chain couples TRBV29-1 to TRBJ2-1; 13 positions agree with TRBD2. Germline lookup yields CDR1 SQVTM and CDR2 ANQGSEA. The CDR3 is made up of 15 amino acids. J lost 9 bases, V lost 2 bases, and 7 bases had no gene match. CDR3 sequence (DNA): TGCAGCGTTGAAATACTAGCGGGAGGGCCGGGTGAGCAGTTCTTC. It specifies CSVEILAGGPGEQFF.

In DNA form, the CDR3 reads TGTGCCAGCAGTCAGAAAATTGCTAGGGGGACAGCCTTCGGACTAGCGGGAGTAGATACGCAGTATTTT. This translates into CASSQKIARGTAFGLAGVDTQYF. This sequence joins TRBV21-1 and TRBJ2-3; the DNA was not compared with TRBD2, the D call given in the table. TRBV21-1 corresponds to a pseudogene. The CDR3 extends over 23 amino acids.

The chain has TRBV14 and TRBJ1-1; D is uncertain. Trimming stripped 5 bases from V and 2 bases from J, with 9 bases between. Germline CDR1 and CDR2: SGHDN and FVKESK. The CDR3 is made up of 13 amino acids. The CDR3, as DNA: TGTGCCAGCAGCGTCGGGCCAAACACTGAAGCTTTCTTT. Its protein is CASSVGPNTEAFF. The full variable domain, with the rest looked up from reference TRBV14 and TRBJ1-1, is EAGVTQFPSHSVIEKGQTVTLRCDPISGHDNLYWYRRVMGKEIKFLLHFVKESKQDESGMPNNRFLAERTGGTYSTLKVQPAELEDSGVYFCASSVGPNTEAFFGQGTRLTVV.

V is TRBV30 and J is TRBJ1-1; no firm D call. From germline, CDR1 is GTSNPN and CDR2 SVGIG (reference sequence). This CDR3 is built from 12 residues. The V gene lost 4 bases and the J gene lost 6 bases, with 12 bases spanning the gap. The CDR3 sequence: CAWKSVEAEAFF. The CDR3 region has the DNA TGTGCCTGGAAATCGGTTGAGGCTGAAGCTTTCTTT. The full variable domain, in which reference TRBV30 and TRBJ1-1 provide the parts outside the CDR3, is SQTIHQWPATLVQPVGSPLSLECTVEGTSNPNLYWYRQAAGRGLQLLFYSVGIGQISSEVPQNLSASRPQDRQFILSSKKLLLSDSGFYLCAWKSVEAEAFFGQGTRLTVV.

This chain links TRBV11-2 with TRBJ1-2; a possible D gene is TRBD1 (6 bases). V lost 1 base and J lost 7, with 13 bases in between. The CDR3 has 14 residues. Germline CDR1 reads SGHAT; CDR2 reads FQNNGV. CDR3: CASSLGASGAGYTF. The CDR3 nucleotides are TGTGCCAGCAGCTTAGGTGCGTCAGGGGCTGGCTACACCTTC.

CDR3 sequence (DNA): TGTGCCAGCAGTCTGACTGCAGCGAACACCGGGGAGCTGTTTTTT. Translation gives CASSLTAANTGELFF. The rearrangement links TRBV27 to TRBJ2-2; D is uncertain. CDR1 is MNHEY, CDR2 SMNVEV, per germline (reference sequence). Trimming removed 5 bases from V and 0 bases from J, with 10 bases in between. The CDR3 runs to 15 residues.

CDR3 in amino acids: CASSATSSYAQSRANVLTF. CDR3 bases: TGTGCCAGCAGTGCTACAAGCTCCTATGCACAAAGTCGGGCCAACGTCCTGACTTTC. This sequence joins TRBV6-1 and TRBJ2-6; no definite D call. V gave up 4 bases and J gave up 5 bases, with 24 bases separating them. The germline CDR1 and CDR2 sequences are MNHNS and SASEGT. The CDR3 loop spans 19 amino acids.

The chain couples TRBV6-4 to TRBJ1-2; TRBD1 matches at 9 bases. Germline assignment: CDR1 MRHNA and CDR2 SNTAGT. J was trimmed by 4 bases and V by 6 bases; bases with no gene match: 18. The CDR3 totals 18 residues. CDR3 DNA sequence: TGTGCCAGCAGGGGCAGGGACAGGGAGGCGTCGCGGGTCTATGGCTACACCTTC. This gives the protein CASRGRDREASRVYGYTF.

This chain uses TRBV10-1 with TRBJ2-7; TRBD1 aligns across 9 bases. J lost 7 bases, V lost 5 bases, and 9 bases had no gene match. From germline, CDR1 is WNHNN and CDR2 SYGVQD (reference sequence). The CDR3 consists of 14 residues. Written as DNA, the CDR3 is TGCGCCAGCAGTCCTAATACAGGGGGCGTAGAGCAGTACTTC. Its translation: CASSPNTGGVEQYF.

This chain joins TRBV18 and TRBJ1-4; D unresolved. V was cut by 3 bases and J by 7 bases, with 6 bases left in between. Germline V gives CDR1 KGHSH, CDR2 LQKENI. CDR3 length: 12 amino acids. This CDR3 is CASSPQREKLFF. As DNA, the CDR3 is TGTGCCAGCTCACCCCAACGTGAAAAACTGTTTTTT.

The chain recombines TRBV30 with TRBJ2-1; 9 nucleotides agree with TRBD1. CDR3 length: 13 amino acids. Germline V gives CDR1 GTSNPN, CDR2 SVGIG (reference sequence). After removal of 4 bases from V and 6 bases from J, the junction contained 4 bases not matched to a gene. The chain's CDR3 is CAWTGTGINEQFF. As DNA, the CDR3 is TGTGCCTGGACCGGGACAGGGATCAATGAGCAGTTCTTC.

The chain combines TRBV5-4 with TRBJ2-6; 7 bases match TRBD1. Germline CDR1 and CDR2: SGHNT and YYREEE (reference sequence). With V trimmed by 0 bases and J by 1 base, 10 bases remained unmatched. The CDR3 is made up of 19 amino acids. CDR3 sequence (DNA): TGTGCCAGCAGCTTGGTTCCGGGACAGCTATTTTCTGGGGCCAACGTCCTGACTTTC. This gives the protein CASSLVPGQLFSGANVLTF.

The DNA for the CDR3 is TGCGCCAGCGGTAGCGGGGCTTTTCCCAATGAGCAGTTCTTC. It is translated as CASGSGAFPNEQFF. The chain is built from TRBV5-1 and TRBJ2-1; 8 bases align to TRBD2. Trimming took 7 bases from V and 6 from J; bases not matched to a gene: 9. Germline V gene sequence: CDR1 SGHRS, CDR2 YFSETQ. CDR3 size: 14 residues.

This clone qualifies as large (0.1 to 1%). This chain links TRBV28 with TRBJ1-4; TRBD1 is a possible D gene (5 bases). The length of the CDR3 is 16 residues. The germline CDR1 and CDR2 sequences are MDHEN and SYDVKM. The V end lost 3 bases, the J end lost 4 bases, and 15 bases lay between the germline ends. CDR3 DNA sequence: TGTGCCAGCAGTTTGTTCGATAGGGGAGGTAATGAAAAACTGTTTTTT. Translated, it gives CASSLFDRGGNEKLFF. The full variable domain, its missing parts supplied by reference TRBV28 and TRBJ1-4, is DVKVTQSSRYLVKRTGEKVFLECVQDMDHENMFWYRQDPGLGLRLIYFSYDVKMKEKGDIPEGYSVSREKKERFSLILESASTNQTSMYLCASSLFDRGGNEKLFFGSGTQLSVL.

This clone was recorded a few times. The genes are TRBV28 and TRBJ1-1, with 9 bases fitting TRBD1. Germline V gene lookup returns CDR1 MDHEN and CDR2 SYDVKM. J lost 7 bases, V lost 6 bases, and 6 bases had no gene match. The CDR3 covers 13 residues. The CDR3 sequence: CASREPGQGEAFF. CDR3 coding DNA: TGTGCCAGCAGAGAGCCGGGACAGGGTGAAGCTTTCTTT.

In DNA form, the CDR3 reads TGCAGCGTTGTGAGCTGGACTAGCGGCACAGATACGCAGTATTTT. Encoded protein: CSVVSWTSGTDTQYF. The rearrangement links TRBV29-1 to TRBJ2-3, with 9 bases fitting TRBD2. CDR3 length: 15 amino acids. J was trimmed by 1 base and V by 4 bases; bases with no gene match: 6. Germline CDR1 is SQVTM and CDR2 is ANQGSEA.

This clone was recorded only once. The sample contains more than one DNA sequence encoding this CDR3. This chain links TRBV30 with TRBJ1-4; 8 nucleotides line up with TRBD1. This CDR3 is built from 13 residues. Per the germline V gene, CDR1 is GTSNPN and CDR2 is SVGIG (reference sequence). Losses at the gene ends were 4 bases for V and 13 bases for J; bases not matched to a gene: 11. As DNA, the CDR3 is TGTGCCTGGATCCCGACAGGGGCTAGACGACTGTTTTTT. Translating it yields CAWIPTGARRLFF.

The chain joins TRBV27 to TRBJ1-1; no firm D call. V was cut by 4 bases and J by 3 bases, with 9 bases left in between. The CDR3 runs to 13 residues. CDR1 is MNHEY, CDR2 SMNVEV, per germline (reference sequence). In DNA form, the CDR3 reads TGTGCCAGCAGTTCTCATGCTTACACTGAAGCTTTCTTT. It specifies CASSSHAYTEAFF.

The chain is built from TRBV11-2 and TRBJ2-5, with no clear D. Germline-derived CDR1 and CDR2 are SGHAT and FQNNGV. V was trimmed by 6 bases and J by 4 bases, leaving 6 bases between them. The CDR3 has 11 residues. DNA for the CDR3: TGTGCCAGCAGGTCACTAGAGACCCAGTACTTC. This codes for CASRSLETQYF.

The chain uses TRBV11-2 and TRBJ1-2; perhaps TRBD1 as D (5 bases). The CDR3 spans 15 residues. V shed 0 bases and J shed 2 bases, with 10 bases lying between them. Germline-derived CDR1 and CDR2 are SGHAT and FQNNGV. CDR3 in DNA: TGTGCCAGCAGCTTAGACCTGGGACCAAACTATGGCTACACCTTC. Amino acid sequence: CASSLDLGPNYGYTF.

The CDR3 DNA is TGCGCCAGCAGCTTGAGGGCAGGGATTTCCTATGGCTACACCTTC. This gives the protein CASSLRAGISYGYTF. The J gene is TRBJ1-2, the V gene TRBV5-1, with D possibly TRBD1 on 5 matching bases. The length of the CDR3 is 15 residues. Germline V gives CDR1 SGHRS, CDR2 YFSETQ. The V and J ends lost 1 base and 4 bases respectively, with 14 bases between them.

The chain combines TRBV7-2 with TRBJ2-1; TRBD2 agrees at 13 bases. The V and J ends lost 4 bases and 2 bases, in that order; junction bases with no gene match: 8. This CDR3 contains 18 residues. Germline assignment: CDR1 SGHTA and CDR2 FQGNSA. The CDR3 nucleotides are TGTGCCAGCAGCTCGGCCGGGACTAGCGGGGAGACCTACAATGAGCAGTTCTTC. It specifies CASSSAGTSGETYNEQFF.